The clone carrying this T cell receptor (beta chain) came up a few times. This sample is drawn from a study of CD8 T cells in ankylosing spondylitis. CDR3 size: 17 residues. The germline V gene has CDR1 SGDLS and CDR2 YYNGEE. V lost 0 bases to trimming and J lost 3 bases, with 15 bases between them. TCRdb re-called the 5' RACE reads with MiXCR, one entry per CDR3 protein. The sample comprises roughly 97,000 distinct CDR3 sequences, about 7.7% of which are singletons, and around a tenth rests with the top ten. The source is a male donor with ankylosing spondylitis or in good health (not recorded which). The J gene is TRBJ2-2, the V gene TRBV9; D gene uncertain. Material for sequencing was blood, either unsorted or a sorted T cell fraction (not recorded which). For the CDR3, the DNA is TGTGCCAGCAGCGTAGCCCGGAAACCTCGGGACACCGGGGAGCTGTTTTTT. This sequence encodes CASSVARKPRDTGELFF.